The 25 T cell receptor beta chains reported below all come from one sample, sequenced in a study of shared clonotypes between healthy human individuals. The assay was immunoSEQ multiplex PCR, and TCRdb's table has in-frame clones only and misses some. This table has around 700,000 clones, 72% appearing once. Sample: memory CD4+ T cells sorted from blood. The sample's subset: CD45RA-negative fraction. The source of these receptors is a woman in her thirties in good health.

The sample holds a few counts of this clone. V usage is TRBV5-1 and J usage is TRBJ1-3; D is possibly TRBD1 (5 bases). The germline gives CDR1 SGHRS, CDR2 YFSETQ. V was pared by 1 base and J by 4 bases, with 6 bases between. The CDR3 sequence is 13 residues long. The CDR3 DNA follows: TGCGCCAGCAGCTTGTGGGACGGAAACACCATATATTTT. Protein sequence: CASSLWDGNTIYF.

The CDR3, as DNA: TGTGCCAGCAGTGACCAGATCGTCGTCTCTGGAAACACCATATATTTT. Its protein product is CASSDQIVVSGNTIYF. V and J are TRBV2 and TRBJ1-3; D is unclear. The V gene's germline CDR1 is SNHLY and CDR2 FYNNEI. The germline V and J ends were trimmed by 3 bases and 0 bases, with 12 bases remaining between them. The CDR3 runs to 16 residues.

CDR3 residues: CASSTRTGSFGYTF. The DNA of the CDR3 is TGCGCCAGCAGCACCCGGACGGGCAGCTTTGGCTACACCTTC. The genes are TRBV5-1 and TRBJ1-2; no clear D gene. This CDR3 has 14 residues. Trimming pared 4 bases from V and 7 bases from J, leaving 17 bases between. Germline V CDR1 and CDR2: SGHRS, YFSETQ.

CDR3 DNA sequence: TGTGCCAGCAGTCTCCCCTTAGCGGGTCAAGAGACCCAGTACTTC. Amino acid sequence: CASSLPLAGQETQYF. The chain employs TRBV28 and TRBJ2-5; 7 nucleotides agree with TRBD2. This CDR3 has 15 residues. Germline lookup yields CDR1 MDHEN and CDR2 SYDVKM. V was pared by 5 bases and J by 2 bases, with 8 bases of the junction left unmatched.

Worth noting for this clone: This sample includes further DNA sequences coding for the same CDR3. The chain couples TRBV20-1 to TRBJ2-7, with a possible D match to TRBD2 (6 bases). The V end was cut by 6 bases, the J end by 5 bases, with 11 bases between. The CDR3 contains 11 residues. The germline V gene has CDR1 DFQATT and CDR2 SNEGSKA (reference sequence). The CDR3 is CSASEGNEQYF. CDR3 nucleotides: TGCAGTGCATCGGAGGGTAACGAGCAGTACTTC.

This chain uses TRBV2 with TRBJ1-5; a possible D gene is TRBD1 (5 bases). This CDR3 is 14 amino acids long. The V gene lost 6 bases and the J gene lost 0 bases, with 9 bases spanning the gap. CDR1 is SNHLY and CDR2 is FYNNEI in the germline V gene. The CDR3 bases are TGTGCCAGCAGACAGGTTGATAGCAATCAGCCCCAGCATTTT. Encoded protein: CASRQVDSNQPQHF.

This chain joins TRBV28 and TRBJ2-7; D unresolved. CDR1 and CDR2 (germline): MDHEN, SYDVKM. This CDR3 is built from 12 residues. V lost 5 bases and J 4 bases, leaving 9 bases between the germline ends. CDR3 region: CASSPPNYEQYF. CDR3 DNA: TGTGCCAGCAGTCCCCCGAATTACGAGCAGTACTTC. Supplemented by reference TRBV28 and TRBJ2-7, the full variable domain reads DVKVTQSSRYLVKRTGEKVFLECVQDMDHENMFWYRQDPGLGLRLIYFSYDVKMKEKGDIPEGYSVSREKKERFSLILESASTNQTSMYLCASSPPNYEQYFGPGTRLTVT.

This clone was recorded a few times. V usage is TRBV7-9 and J usage is TRBJ2-5; no definite D call. Per germline, CDR1 SEHNR and CDR2 FQNEAQ (reference sequence). The CDR3 covers 12 residues. Between the trimmed V and J ends, which lost 8 bases and 0 bases, there was a span of 7 bases. CDR3 sequence reads: CASGAYQETQYF. The CDR3 DNA reads TGTGCCAGCGGAGCGTACCAAGAGACCCAGTACTTC.

The chain links TRBV2 to TRBJ2-5, with TRBD2 matching over 11 bases. With 6 bases clipped from V and 5 bases from J, the junction kept 5 bases outside the gene matches. Germline values: CDR1 SNHLY, CDR2 FYNNEI. This CDR3 comprises 14 residues. The CDR3 nucleotides are TGTGCCAGCAGAGATAGCGGGAGGGGGGAGACCCAGTACTTC. Amino acids: CASRDSGRGETQYF. Full variable domain (remainder filled in from reference TRBV2 and TRBJ2-5): EPEVTQTPSHQVTQMGQEVILRCVPISNHLYFYWYRQILGQKVEFLVSFYNNEISEKSEIFDDQFSVERPDGSNFTLKIRSTKLEDSAMYFCASRDSGRGETQYFGPGTRLLVL.

The genes are TRBV28 and TRBJ2-3, with 9 bases fitting TRBD2. After removal of 7 bases from V and 6 bases from J, the junction contained 8 bases not matched to a gene. This CDR3 spans 14 amino acids. CDR1 and CDR2 from the germline V gene are MDHEN and SYDVKM. The CDR3 DNA follows: TGTGCCAGCATCCTTAGCGGGAGTGGCGATACGCAGTATTTT. Protein sequence: CASILSGSGDTQYF.

The CDR3 DNA is TGTGCCAGCAGGGCAGGGACTAGCGGGAGAAGTAAGCAGTTCTTC. This translates into CASRAGTSGRSKQFF. The chain combines TRBV6-5 with TRBJ2-1; TRBD2 matches at 14 bases. The length of the CDR3 is 15 residues. The germline V gene encodes CDR1 MNHEY and CDR2 SVGAGI. J was trimmed by 11 bases and V by 6 bases; bases with no gene match: 9.

The rearrangement uses TRBV10-2 and TRBJ2-7; 11 nucleotides line up with TRBD1. This CDR3 has 14 residues. Germline V gene sequence: CDR1 WSHSY, CDR2 SAAADI. Unmatched junction bases numbered 8, after V lost 6 bases and J lost 7 bases. Here the CDR3 DNA reads TGCGCCAGCAGGCCGGACAGGGGGCGGCGGGAGCAGTACTTC. It specifies CASRPDRGRREQYF.

This clone was seen only once. The chain uses TRBV28 and TRBJ2-1; D might be TRBD1 (5 bases). The CDR3 has 14 amino acids. V gave up 7 bases and J gave up 3 bases, with 13 bases separating them. CDR1 and CDR2 from the germline V gene are MDHEN and SYDVKM. CDR3 sequence reads: CASTTGIHYNEQFF. CDR3 bases: TGTGCCAGCACTACAGGTATCCACTACAATGAGCAGTTCTTC.

J is TRBJ1-5 and V is TRBV2; a possible D gene is TRBD1 (6 bases). Trimming cost V 7 bases and J 3 bases, with 10 bases left between them. The CDR3 runs to 13 residues. CDR1 and CDR2 (germline): SNHLY, FYNNEI. CDR3 DNA: TGTGCCAGCACGGCAGGGGTCAATCAGCCCCAGCATTTT. This sequence encodes CASTAGVNQPQHF. Together with reference TRBV2 and TRBJ1-5, the CDR3 gives the full variable domain: EPEVTQTPSHQVTQMGQEVILRCVPISNHLYFYWYRQILGQKVEFLVSFYNNEISEKSEIFDDQFSVERPDGSNFTLKIRSTKLEDSAMYFCASTAGVNQPQHFGDGTRLSIL.

This clone was picked up a small number of times. Different DNA sequences within this sample yield the same CDR3. The chain combines TRBV4-1 with TRBJ2-4; 15 positions agree with TRBD2. The CDR3 length is 18 residues. CDR1 and CDR2 from the germline V gene are MGHRA and YSYEKL. With V trimmed by 4 bases and J by 1 base, 5 bases remained unmatched. The CDR3 sequence: CASSPGLAGGRAKNIQYF. In DNA, the CDR3 is TGCGCCAGCAGCCCGGGACTAGCGGGAGGAAGGGCCAAAAACATTCAGTACTTC.

The chain employs TRBV28 and TRBJ2-4; D is unclear. Germline CDR1 reads MDHEN; CDR2 reads SYDVKM. The V end was cut by 10 bases, the J end by 1 base, with 8 bases between. The CDR3 sequence is 12 residues long. Here the CDR3 DNA reads TGTGCCATCGGGTGGGCCAAAAACATTCAGTACTTC. It translates to CAIGWAKNIQYF.

The chain carries TRBV19 and TRBJ1-5; TRBD1 matches 9 bases. From germline, CDR1 is LNHDA and CDR2 SQIVND (reference sequence). With 5 bases clipped from V and 7 bases from J, the junction kept 12 bases outside the gene matches. The CDR3 contains 16 residues. CDR3 DNA sequence: TGTGCCAGTAGTCCTCGCCCGGGACAGGGAGGCCAGCCCCAGCATTTT. Translated, it gives CASSPRPGQGGQPQHF.

This clone occurred a few times. This chain links TRBV19 with TRBJ1-2; D perhaps matches TRBD1 (6 bases). This CDR3 region has 14 residues. Looked up from germline, CDR1 is LNHDA and CDR2 is SQIVND (reference sequence). The ends were cut back, 9 bases at V and 4 bases at J, with 18 bases in the middle. The CDR3 protein is CASGPPGAVYGYTF. The DNA for the CDR3 is TGTGCCAGCGGGCCCCCAGGGGCGGTCTATGGCTACACCTTC.

The chain carries TRBV4-2 and TRBJ2-3, with 8 bases aligning to TRBD1. CDR1 is LGHNA and CDR2 is YNFKEQ in the germline V gene. CDR3 length: 18 residues. Unmatched junction bases numbered 10, after V lost 1 base and J lost 1 base. This CDR3 is CASSQVAGGLQGTDTQYF. The DNA for the CDR3 is TGTGCCAGCAGCCAAGTGGCAGGGGGCTTGCAAGGCACAGATACGCAGTATTTT.

The V gene is TRBV5-6, the J gene TRBJ2-7, with 7 bases aligning to TRBD1. The germline CDR1 and CDR2 sequences are SGHDT and YYEEEE. This CDR3 is built from 14 residues. J gave up 1 base and V 5 bases, and 6 bases lay outside the gene matches. This chain's CDR3 is CASRQTGRSYEQYF. The CDR3, as DNA: TGTGCCAGCAGACAGACAGGGCGATCCTACGAGCAGTACTTC.

The chain is built from TRBV5-4 and TRBJ2-3; TRBD1 is a possible D gene (5 bases). Germline V CDR1 and CDR2: SGHNT, YYREEE (reference sequence). The V end was cut by 4 bases, the J end by 5 bases, with 14 bases between. This CDR3 is built from 14 residues. For the CDR3, the DNA is TGTGCCAGCAGCCACCTCGGGCAGGGAGATACGCAGTATTTT. This encodes CASSHLGQGDTQYF.

The sample holds one count of this clone. The V gene is TRBV7-2, the J gene TRBJ2-3; 10 bases match TRBD2. Germline assignment: CDR1 SGHTA and CDR2 FQGNSA. V dropped 6 bases and J dropped 0; count of bases not matched to a gene: 9. This CDR3 has 17 amino acids. The CDR3 region is CASSSPTSGTSTDTQYF. Here the CDR3 DNA reads TGTGCCAGCAGTTCCCCTACTAGCGGGACAAGCACAGATACGCAGTATTTT.

This chain joins TRBV19 and TRBJ2-5; 11 nucleotides align to TRBD2. Per germline, CDR1 LNHDA and CDR2 SQIVND (reference sequence). J was trimmed by 5 bases and V by 6 bases; bases with no gene match: 8. This CDR3 has 15 amino acids. CDR3 sequence: CASRPLAGEVETQYF. The CDR3 DNA sequence: TGTGCCAGTAGACCACTAGCGGGAGAGGTGGAGACCCAGTACTTC.

The chain employs TRBV6-6 and TRBJ1-5; D is undetermined. The CDR3 is 12 residues long. Germline CDR1 is MNHNY and CDR2 is SVGAGI (reference sequence). V was shortened by 4 bases and J by 7 bases, with 8 bases between the two germline ends. The CDR3: CASSLNRQPQHF. CDR3 coding DNA: TGTGCCAGCAGTTTAAATCGGCAGCCCCAGCATTTT.

The CDR3 loop reads CASSPPSSSGAEAFF. The CDR3 DNA sequence: TGTGCCAGCTCACCACCATCCTCTAGCGGGGCTGAAGCTTTCTTT. The chain employs TRBV18 and TRBJ1-1, with D unclear. Per germline, CDR1 KGHSH and CDR2 LQKENI. CDR3 size: 15 residues. With 0 bases removed from V and 6 bases from J, the gap between germline ends came to 14 bases.